Following are 11 T cell receptor beta chains from one sample sequenced in a study of naive and memory T cell subsets. Two oligonucleotides, mixed equimolar, formed the beta constant-region primer covering TRBC1 and TRBC2. Four rounds of PCR amplified the ligated cDNA using nested alpha and beta constant-region primers plus SP2. MiXCR was run by TCRdb on the UMI-ligation and nested PCR reads, yielding one entry per CDR3 protein. This table holds about 140,000 distinct CDR3 sequences, about 20% found once. Their antigen targets remain unknown. Points from the study as a whole: Naive repertoires, especially CD8, held a few larger clonotypes, possibly memory cells re-expressing CD45RA.

The material sequenced was naive CD8+ T cells from blood. The receptors were gathered from a human donor in good health.

Many counts were recorded for this clonotype. The CDR3 spells CASSLNVMGLLNTEAFF. The CDR3 bases are TGTGCCAGCAGTTTAAACGTTATGGGACTGTTGAACACTGAAGCTTTCTTT. This sequence joins TRBV27 and TRBJ1-1; perhaps TRBD1 as D (5 bases). Trimming stripped 2 bases from V and 0 bases from J, with 16 bases between. The length of the CDR3 is 17 residues. Germline loops: CDR1 MNHEY, CDR2 SMNVEV (reference sequence).

This clonotype was seen just once. The gene calls are TRBV12-3 or TRBV12-4 and TRBJ2-2; D possibly uses TRBD1 or TRBD2 (5 bases each). The V and J ends lost 0 bases and 8 bases respectively, with 10 bases between them. The CDR3 totals 14 residues. CDR3: CASSLAPGAGELFF. The CDR3 DNA is TGTGCCAGCAGTTTAGCCCCCGGGGCTGGGGAGCTGTTTTTT.

This clonotype has just a few counts. At one end, the junction sequence differs from germline, possibly due to a read error. The CDR3 reads CASSLARDSLHF. CDR3 in DNA: TGTGCCAGCAGCCTCGCCCGAGACAGCCTTCACTTC. This rearrangement joins TRBV7-9 to TRBJ2-7; a possible D gene is TRBD1 (5 bases). Germline V gene sequence: CDR1 SEHNR, CDR2 FQNEAQ (reference sequence). The CDR3 runs to 12 residues.

The genes are TRBV20-1 and TRBJ2-7, with D possibly TRBD2 on 6 matching bases. The ends were cut back, 4 bases at V and 1 base at J, with 20 bases in the middle. Germline CDR1 and CDR2: DFQATT and SNEGSKA (reference sequence). CDR3 length: 16 amino acids. In nucleotides, the CDR3 is TGCAGTGCTACACCCTATCGGGGAGGCGGTTCCTACGAGCAGTACTTC. This encodes CSATPYRGGGSYEQYF.

This clonotype has only a few counts. This chain joins TRBV13 and TRBJ2-1; 12 nucleotides align to TRBD2. Germline CDR1 PRHDT, CDR2 FYEKMQ (reference sequence). Trimming took 2 bases from V and 9 from J; bases not matched to a gene: 2. The CDR3 is 14 residues long. The CDR3 is CASSLLAGGGEQFF. CDR3 in DNA: TGTGCCAGCAGCTTACTAGCGGGAGGGGGTGAGCAGTTCTTC. Filled out from reference TRBV13 and TRBJ2-1, the complete variable domain reads AAGVIQSPRHLIKEKRETATLKCYPIPRHDTVYWYQQGPGQDPQFLISFYEKMQSDKGSIPDRFSAQQFSDYHSELNMSSLELGDSALYFCASSLLAGGGEQFFGPGTRLTVL.

The chain employs TRBV4-3 and TRBJ2-5; 8 nucleotides line up with TRBD2. V lost 4 bases to trimming and J lost 4 bases; unmatched junction nucleotides: 8. Germline lookup yields CDR1 LGHNA and CDR2 YSLEER. The CDR3 has 15 residues. The CDR3 sequence: CASSPGPLAGETQYF. The CDR3 DNA reads TGCGCCAGCAGCCCCGGGCCGCTAGCGGGAGAGACCCAGTACTTC.

The chain carries TRBV30 and TRBJ2-1; maybe TRBD2 (6 bases). The V gene's germline CDR1 is GTSNPN and CDR2 SVGIG (reference sequence). The CDR3 has 13 amino acids. Trimming left V 3 bases short and J 5 bases short, with 11 bases between. The CDR3 nucleotides are TGTGCCTGGAGCCCCCCGGGAGACAATGAGCAGTTCTTC. Amino acids: CAWSPPGDNEQFF.

This clonotype occurred a few times. The J gene is TRBJ2-1, the V gene TRBV14; 9 nucleotides match TRBD1. CDR3 length: 16 amino acids. The germline V gene has CDR1 SGHDN and CDR2 FVKESK. The ends lost 2 bases at V and 3 bases at J; junction bases unmatched: 5. This chain's CDR3 is CASSQLQGAYYNEQFF. The CDR3, as DNA: TGTGCCAGCAGCCAACTACAGGGGGCCTACTACAATGAGCAGTTCTTC.

Turning to this clonotype: A read error may produce the germline difference seen at one junction end. This sequence joins TRBV29-1 and TRBJ2-2, with TRBD2 as a possible D gene (5 bases). Germline V CDR1 and CDR2: SQVTM, ANQGSEA. This CDR3 spans 11 amino acids. As DNA, the CDR3 is TGCAGCGTTGGGGAGCTCGGGGAGATGTTTTTT. It yields the protein CSVGELGEMFF.

In this sample, this clonotype turned up once. The chain is built from TRBV7-2 and TRBJ2-1, with TRBD2 matching over 10 bases. The V gene's germline CDR1 is SGHTA and CDR2 FQGNSA. This CDR3 spans 16 amino acids. Trimming took 2 bases from V and 9 from J; bases not matched to a gene: 10. The CDR3 loop is CASSLSASGRVSEQFF. CDR3 nucleotide sequence: TGTGCCAGCAGCTTAAGCGCTAGCGGGAGAGTCAGTGAGCAGTTCTTC.

The chain uses TRBV6-5 and TRBJ1-1; 8 nucleotides agree with TRBD1. Germline CDR1 is MNHEY and CDR2 is SVGAGI. The CDR3 is 13 amino acids. The trim removed 10 bases at V and 4 bases at J, leaving 8 bases unmatched. The CDR3 is CATGATGGTEAFF. The CDR3 coding sequence is TGTGCCACCGGAGCCACAGGGGGCACTGAAGCTTTCTTT.